The rows below give T cell receptor beta chains drawn from one sample of a study of early T cells in non-severe SARS-CoV-2 infection. Each CDR3 protein gets one entry after TCRdb re-called the 5' RACE reads with MiXCR. The profile shows 25,000 to 35,000 distinct CDR3 sequences, around 7% of them singletons. Sequenced: whole blood. The receptors here all came from an adult who was a healthcare worker with PCR-confirmed SARS-CoV-2 infection or an uninfected control (not recorded which). CDR3s include the opening cysteine and the closing phenylalanine or tryptophan. D genes are given only for firm matches. Size tells how often a clone was seen (once, few, many) or the class of an expanded clone, and some rows leave it out.

CDR3aa | CDR3nt | d_gene | abundance | j_gene | v_gene
CASSLKGGELYF | TGTGCCAGCAGTTTAAAGGGAGGCGAGTTGTACTTC | . | few | TRBJ2-5 | TRBV12-3/TRBV12-4
CASSYETYNSPLHF | TGTGCCAGCAGTTACGAGACGTATAATTCACCCCTCCACTTT | . | many | TRBJ1-6 | TRBV6-5
CASSVGNRQETQYF | TGTGCCAGCAGCGTCGGTAACAGACAAGAGACCCAGTACTTC | . | many | TRBJ2-5 | TRBV9
CASSKERGSAGNYGYTF | TGTGCCAGTAGTAAAGAAAGAGGTTCCGCAGGAAACTATGGCTACACCTTC | . | many | TRBJ1-2 | TRBV19
CASHGGTGANVLTF | TGTGCCAGCCACGGAGGGACTGGGGCCAACGTCCTGACTTTC | . | . | TRBJ2-6 | TRBV2
CASSFGGQGYEQYF | TGTGCCAGCAGCTTCGGTGGACAGGGGTACGAGCAGTACTTC | TRBD1 | few | TRBJ2-7 | TRBV7-6
CASSAKWGPGTEAFF | TGTGCCAGCAGCGCAAAATGGGGGCCGGGAACTGAAGCTTTCTTT | . | many | TRBJ1-1 | TRBV9
CASSEGPEAFF | TGTGCCAGCAGTGAAGGACCCGAAGCTTTCTTT | . | many | TRBJ1-1 | TRBV6-1
CASRLDGARNTEAFF | TGTGCCAGCAGGCTGGATGGAGCACGGAACACTGAAGCTTTCTTT | . | many | TRBJ1-1 | TRBV2
CASRHSGTRRPMSSYNEQFF | TGTGCCAGCAGACACTCCGGGACTAGAAGACCAATGAGCTCCTACAATGAGCAGTTCTTC | TRBD2 | many | TRBJ2-1 | TRBV28
CASSLGIYSNQPQHF | TGTGCCAGCAGTTTAGGCATTTATAGCAATCAGCCCCAGCATTTT | . | . | TRBJ1-5 | TRBV12-3/TRBV12-4
CASSITGSKQFF | TGTGCCAGCAGCATCACCGGGTCTAAGCAGTTCTTC | . | many | TRBJ2-1 | TRBV5-4
CASSPQGGGDQPQHF | TGTGCCAGCAGCCCACAGGGGGGTGGCGATCAGCCCCAGCATTTT | TRBD1 | medium-sized | TRBJ1-5 | TRBV6-1
CASTVFDSYEQYF | TGTGCCAGCACCGTCTTTGACTCCTACGAGCAGTACTTC | . | many | TRBJ2-7 | TRBV5-6
CASSQERRGLAGRDEQFF | TGCGCCAGCAGCCAAGAACGACGAGGACTAGCGGGACGCGATGAGCAGTTCTTC | TRBD2 | many | TRBJ2-1 | TRBV4-1
CSVPGGGLETQYF | TGCAGCGTCCCTGGAGGAGGGTTGGAGACCCAGTACTTC | . | . | TRBJ2-5 | TRBV29-1
CASSLFDDSTDTQYF | TGTGCCAGCAGCTTATTTGATGACTCCACAGATACGCAGTATTTT | . | many | TRBJ2-3 | TRBV7-6
CISVSEALRSRRNLAYRGPEQYF | . | . | many | TRBJ2-7 | TRBV7-5
CASSPLFPGGDTEAFF | TGTGCCAGCAGCCCCCTATTTCCAGGGGGGGACACTGAAGCTTTCTTT | TRBD1 | many | TRBJ1-1 | TRBV7-3
CSTPLTPNQPQHF | TGCAGTACACCCCTGACCCCCAATCAGCCCCAGCATTTT | . | many | TRBJ1-5 | TRBV20-1
CASSDRGPTEAFF | TGTGCCAGCAGTGACAGGGGTCCCACTGAAGCTTTCTTT | TRBD1 | . | TRBJ1-1 | TRBV28
CSTNTGRLDGTEAFF | TGCAGTACAAATACGGGCCGGCTAGATGGCACTGAAGCTTTCTTT | . | . | TRBJ1-1 | TRBV20-1
CASSISDRGRLADTQYF | TGTGCCAGCAGCATTAGCGACAGGGGGCGATTAGCAGATACGCAGTATTTT | TRBD1 | many | TRBJ2-3 | TRBV11-2
CASSAENRGDYEQYF | TGTGCCAGCTCAGCAGAAAACAGGGGAGACTACGAGCAGTACTTC | TRBD1 | many | TRBJ2-7 | TRBV18
CASSPVGGHNSPLHF | TGTGCCAGCAGCCCGGTAGGGGGGCACAATTCACCCCTCCACTTT | . | . | TRBJ1-6 | TRBV7-2